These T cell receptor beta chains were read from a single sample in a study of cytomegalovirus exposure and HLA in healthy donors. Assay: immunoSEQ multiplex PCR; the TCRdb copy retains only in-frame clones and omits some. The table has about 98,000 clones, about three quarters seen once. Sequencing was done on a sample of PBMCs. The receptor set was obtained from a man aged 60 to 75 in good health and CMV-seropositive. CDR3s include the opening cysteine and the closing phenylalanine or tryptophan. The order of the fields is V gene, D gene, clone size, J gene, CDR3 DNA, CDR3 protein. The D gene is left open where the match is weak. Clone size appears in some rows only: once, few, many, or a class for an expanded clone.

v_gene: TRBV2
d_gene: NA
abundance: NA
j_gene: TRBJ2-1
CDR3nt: TGTGCCAGCAATCTCCTAGCAGTCAATGAGCAGTTCTTC
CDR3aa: CASNLLAVNEQFF

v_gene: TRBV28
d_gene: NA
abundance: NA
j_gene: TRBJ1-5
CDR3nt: TGTGCCAGCAGTTTTTCCGGGGTCGGGCAGCCCCAGCATTTT
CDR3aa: CASSFSGVGQPQHF

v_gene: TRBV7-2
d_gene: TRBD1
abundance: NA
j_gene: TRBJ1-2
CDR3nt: TGTGCCAGCAGCTTAGAGGCCAGGGGGCGGTACTATGGCTACACCTTC
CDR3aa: CASSLEARGRYYGYTF

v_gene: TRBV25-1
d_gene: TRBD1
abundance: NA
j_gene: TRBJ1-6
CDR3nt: TGTGCCAGCAGTGAATATGGGACAGGGGGCCCCTATAATTCACCCCTCCACTTT
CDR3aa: CASSEYGTGGPYNSPLHF

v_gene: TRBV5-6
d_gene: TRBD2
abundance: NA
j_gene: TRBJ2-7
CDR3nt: TGTGCCAGCAGCTTGGACCTAGCGGGGGGGCTTTACGAGCAGTACTTC
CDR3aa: CASSLDLAGGLYEQYF

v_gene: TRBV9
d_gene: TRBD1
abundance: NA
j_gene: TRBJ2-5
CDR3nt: TGTGCCAGCAGCGCCGAGGGACAGACGAAAGAGACTCAGTACTTC
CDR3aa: CASSAEGQTKETQYF

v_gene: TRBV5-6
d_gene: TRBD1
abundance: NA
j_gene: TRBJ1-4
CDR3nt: TGTGCCAGCAGCCGGACAGGGGGAAGTGAAAAACTGTTTTTT
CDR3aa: CASSRTGGSEKLFF

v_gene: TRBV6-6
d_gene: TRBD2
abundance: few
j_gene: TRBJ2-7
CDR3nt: TGTGCCAGCAGTTACGGTGGCGGGGGAGAAGGGGAGCAGTACTTC
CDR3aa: CASSYGGGGEGEQYF

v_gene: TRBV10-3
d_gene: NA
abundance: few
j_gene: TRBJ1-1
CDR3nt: TGTGCCATCAGTGGGGAGGGCAGGGGCACTGAAGCTTTCTTT
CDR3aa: CAISGEGRGTEAFF

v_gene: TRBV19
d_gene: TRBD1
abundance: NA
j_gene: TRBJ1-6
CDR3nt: TGTGCCAGTAGAAACAGGGGGTATAATTCACCCCTCCACTTT
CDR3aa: CASRNRGYNSPLHF

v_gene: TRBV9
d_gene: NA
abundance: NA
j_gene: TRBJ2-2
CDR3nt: TGTGCCAGCAGCCCTGGGGGGGCCCCCAACACCGGGGAGCTGTTTTTT
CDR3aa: CASSPGGAPNTGELFF

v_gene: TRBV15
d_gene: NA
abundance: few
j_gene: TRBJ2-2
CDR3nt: TGTGCCACCAGTTCAGATAGGGGCAGACACCGGATCACCGGGGAGCTGTTTTTT
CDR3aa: CATSSDRGRHRITGELFF

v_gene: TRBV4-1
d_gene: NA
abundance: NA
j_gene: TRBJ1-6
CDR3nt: TGCGCCAGCAGTCCCTTCACTGACAGTTATAATTCACCCCTCCACTTT
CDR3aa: CASSPFTDSYNSPLHF

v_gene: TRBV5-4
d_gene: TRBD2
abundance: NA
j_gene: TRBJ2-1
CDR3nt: TGTGCCAGCAGCTTGGTGGGGGGACTACCCGCGAAGGGGCAGTTCTTC
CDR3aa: CASSLVGGLPAKGQFF

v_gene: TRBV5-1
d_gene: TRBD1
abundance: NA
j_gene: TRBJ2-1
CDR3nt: TGCGCCAGCAGCGCGGGAGGGGGACAGGGGGCACATGAGCAGTTCTTC
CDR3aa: CASSAGGGQGAHEQFF

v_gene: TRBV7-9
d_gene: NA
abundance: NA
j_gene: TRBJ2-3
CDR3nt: TGTGCCAGCAGCTTAGAAGGTGGGGGCTATACGCAGTATTTT
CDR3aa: CASSLEGGGYTQYF

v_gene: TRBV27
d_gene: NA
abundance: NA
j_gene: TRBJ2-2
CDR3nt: TGTGCCAGCAGTTTACCCGGGACACCCAACACCGGGGAGCTGTTTTTT
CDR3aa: CASSLPGTPNTGELFF

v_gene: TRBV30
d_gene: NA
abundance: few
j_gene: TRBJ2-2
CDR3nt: TGTGCCTGGAGTGTCGCAGGGCCCACCGGGGAGCTGTTTTTT
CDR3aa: CAWSVAGPTGELFF

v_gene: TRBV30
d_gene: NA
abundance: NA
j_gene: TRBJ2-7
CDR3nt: TGTGCCTGGGGATCGGGAAAAGTAATCTACGAGCAGTACTTC
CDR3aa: CAWGSGKVIYEQYF

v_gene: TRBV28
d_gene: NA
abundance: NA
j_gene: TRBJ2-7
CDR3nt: TGTGCCAGCAGTTTGCAGCTTGCGGGTTACGAGCAGTACTTC
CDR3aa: CASSLQLAGYEQYF

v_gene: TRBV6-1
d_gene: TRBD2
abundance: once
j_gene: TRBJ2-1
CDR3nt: TGTGCCAGCAGTTCGGAGCGGGGGGTGTACAATGAGCAGTTCTTC
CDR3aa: CASSSERGVYNEQFF

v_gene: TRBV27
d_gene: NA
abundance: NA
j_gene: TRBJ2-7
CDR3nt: TGTGCCAGCAGTTGGACGGGAAGGGAGCAGTACTTC
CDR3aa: CASSWTGREQYF

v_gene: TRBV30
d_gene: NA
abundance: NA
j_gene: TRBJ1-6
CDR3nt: TGTGCCTGGATGGGCAGGGCCTCCTATAATTCCCCCCTCCACTTT
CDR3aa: CAWMGRASYNSPLHF

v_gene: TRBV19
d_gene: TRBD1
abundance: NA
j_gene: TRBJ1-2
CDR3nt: TGTGCCAGTAGCAAACCCCCCTCCGGGACAGGGGGCCGCGGAGACTATGGCTACACCTTC
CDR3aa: CASSKPPSGTGGRGDYGYTF

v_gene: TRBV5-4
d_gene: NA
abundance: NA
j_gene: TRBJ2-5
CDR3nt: TGTGCCAGCAGCTTGGGGCTAGATGGAGAGACCCAGTACTTC
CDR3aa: CASSLGLDGETQYF

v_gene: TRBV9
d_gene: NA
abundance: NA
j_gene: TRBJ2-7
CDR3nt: TGTGCCAGCAGCGCGAGCGCCTTCTCCTACGAGCAGTACTTC
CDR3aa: CASSASAFSYEQYF

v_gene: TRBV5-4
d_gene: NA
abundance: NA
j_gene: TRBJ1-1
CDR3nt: TGTGCCAGCAGCTTGGCCCGGGGGGGGGCTGAAGCTTTCTTT
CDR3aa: CASSLARGGAEAFF

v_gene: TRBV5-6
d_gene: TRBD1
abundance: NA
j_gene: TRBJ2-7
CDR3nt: TGTGCCAGCAGCTGGAAGACAGGGGACCTCTACGAGCAGTACTTC
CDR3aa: CASSWKTGDLYEQYF

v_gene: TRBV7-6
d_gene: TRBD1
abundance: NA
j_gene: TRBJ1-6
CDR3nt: TGTGCCAGCAGCATGGGACAGGGCAAATCACCCCTCCACTTT
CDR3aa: CASSMGQGKSPLHF

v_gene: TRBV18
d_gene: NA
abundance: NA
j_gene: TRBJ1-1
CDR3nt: TGTGCCAGCTCACCTCCAGGGGCCCTAGTTGTCACTGAAGCTTTCTTT
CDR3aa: CASSPPGALVVTEAFF

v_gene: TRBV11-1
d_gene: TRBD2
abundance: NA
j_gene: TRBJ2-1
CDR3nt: TGTGCCAGCAGCCGTACTAGCGGGGGGCCCAATGAGCAGTTCTTC
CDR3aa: CASSRTSGGPNEQFF

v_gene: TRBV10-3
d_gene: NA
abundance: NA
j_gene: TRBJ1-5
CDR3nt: TGTGCCATCAGTCAGGGATATAGCAATCAGCCCCAGCATTTT
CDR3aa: CAISQGYSNQPQHF

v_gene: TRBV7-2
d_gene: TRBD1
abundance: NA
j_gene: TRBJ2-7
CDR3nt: TGTGCCAGCAGCATAGGGACAGTATCCTACGAGCAGTACTTC
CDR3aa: CASSIGTVSYEQYF

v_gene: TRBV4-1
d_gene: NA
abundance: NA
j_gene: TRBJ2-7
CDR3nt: TGCGCCAGCAGCCCGAGCCACGGACTATTCTCCTACGAGCAGTACTTC
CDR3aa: CASSPSHGLFSYEQYF

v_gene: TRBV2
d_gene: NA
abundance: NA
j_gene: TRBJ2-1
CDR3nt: TGTGCCAGCAGTGATTGGGGAGGTTTTGGTCACAATGAGCAGTTCTTC
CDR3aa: CASSDWGGFGHNEQFF

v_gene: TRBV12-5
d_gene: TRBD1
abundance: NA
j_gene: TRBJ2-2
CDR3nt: TGTGCTAGTGGTTTAAGGCCGACAGGGTTTAACACCGGGGAGCTGTTTTTT
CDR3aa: CASGLRPTGFNTGELFF

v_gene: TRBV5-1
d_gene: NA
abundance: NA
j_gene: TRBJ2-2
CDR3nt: TGCGCCAGCAGCTTGAGGGCAGGGTGGACCGGGGAGCTGTTTTTT
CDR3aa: CASSLRAGWTGELFF

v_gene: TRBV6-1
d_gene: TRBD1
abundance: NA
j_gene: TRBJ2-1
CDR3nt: TGTGCCAGCAGCTCAGGGGGAGCCTACAATGAGCAGTTCTTC
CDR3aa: CASSSGGAYNEQFF

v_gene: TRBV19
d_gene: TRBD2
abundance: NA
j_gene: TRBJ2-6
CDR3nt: TGTGCCAGTAGTATGGCGGGGGGATTCCAGTTATCCTTGACTTTC
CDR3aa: CASSMAGGFQLSLTF